This TCR beta chain was identified in a study of blood T cell repertoires in COVID-19. Clones were read by immunoSEQ multiplex PCR, and TCRdb kept only the in-frame ones, dropping some. Of more than 250,000 clones listed, about 86% are singletons. The source of this sequence is a woman aged 25 to 45 who had recovered from COVID-19. The sequencing sample was made of peripheral blood.

The CDR3 sequence: CASSEEAAPGEQFF. The CDR3 coding sequence is TGTGCCAGCAGTGAAGAGGCCGCGCCGGGTGAGCAGTTCTTC. The chain uses TRBV2 and TRBJ2-1; no clear D. The V end was cut by 1 base, the J end by 9 bases, with 13 bases between. Germline assignment: CDR1 SNHLY and CDR2 FYNNEI. The CDR3 has 14 residues.